This TCR beta chain was identified in a study of regulatory T cells in long-lasting Graves disease. Regarding the study as a whole: Persistent cases favored TRBV28, TRBJ1-2 and TRBJ2-5.

V was clipped by 3 bases and J by 7 bases, with 10 bases between them. Germline values: CDR1 KGHSH, CDR2 LQKENI. The CDR3 extends over 14 amino acids. Time point given: persistent/refractory GD, antithyroid drugs over 5 years with positive TRAb. The TCR library was made from RNA that had been extracted from PBMCs in TRIzol. Building of the TCR beta libraries involved iRepertoire HTBI primers and Arm-PCR of CDR3 regions. From the multiplex PCR reads, TCRdb called clonotypes with MiXCR, one entry per CDR3 protein. The sample records about half a million distinct CDR3 sequences, roughly 23% being singletons. A note on this clonotype: The antigen is undetermined.

The clonotype comes from a female donor with Graves disease. The gene calls are TRBV18 and TRBJ1-6; D not resolved. Source: peripheral blood mononuclear cells (PBMCs), taken when the disease was refractory, from a patient treated with antithyroid drugs. CDR3 loop: CASSPLLKNSPLHF. CDR3 bases: TGTGCCAGCTCACCTCTCCTGAAGAATTCACCCCTCCACTTT.